Below, 19 T cell receptor beta chains from the same sample are listed, as sequenced in a study of vaccination and CD4 T cells after COVID-19. Treatment of the sample: approximately nine-day PBMC culture with coronavirus spike peptide pools or control peptides (ViraFEST assay). Their specific antigens are unknown. The Oncomine TCR Beta short-read assay was what sequenced the DNA obtained from cultured CD4+ T cells. In TCRdb, the PCR reads were re-called with MiXCR into one record per CDR3 protein. The sample yields tens of thousands of distinct CDR3 sequences, around two thirds seen once. Sequencing was performed on CD4+ T cells from blood, cultured in vitro, taken before SARS-CoV-2 vaccination. The receptors stem from a human donor who received a COVID-19 vaccine.

The chain is built from TRBV2 and TRBJ1-2, with D tentatively TRBD1 (6 bases). The CDR3 runs to 15 residues. Trimming removed 6 bases from V and 5 bases from J, with 19 bases in between. The V gene's germline CDR1 is SNHLY and CDR2 FYNNEI. The CDR3 nucleotides read TGTGCCAGCAGGAAACTAGGACAGAAGGATTATGGCTACACCTTC. Translation: CASRKLGQKDYGYTF.

A word on this clonotype: One junction end does not reproduce the germline sequence, and a read error may be involved. In DNA, the CDR3 is TGTGCCAGCAGATTAGAGCGGGGTTTGGTCTACGAGCAGTACTTC. Translation: CASRLERGLVYEQYF. The chain carries TRBV7-2 and TRBJ2-7; 7 nucleotides match TRBD2. The germline V gene has CDR1 SGHTA and CDR2 FQGNSA. The length of the CDR3 is 15 residues.

This clonotype showed up just a few times. The V and J genes are TRBV2 and TRBJ1-4; D uncertain. V lost 3 bases, J lost 0 bases, and 5 bases lay in between. The CDR3 totals 14 residues. Germline CDR1 and CDR2: SNHLY and FYNNEI. The CDR3 sequence is CASSDGATNEKLFF. The CDR3 DNA is TGTGCCAGCAGTGACGGAGCAACTAATGAAAAACTGTTTTTT.

The chain uses TRBV2 and TRBJ1-5; D call uncertain. The V end was cut by 6 bases, the J end by 1 base, with 7 bases between. Looked up from germline, CDR1 is SNHLY and CDR2 is FYNNEI. CDR3 length equals 13 residues. The CDR3 DNA sequence: TGTGCCAGCAGCTCGGACAGCAATCAGCCCCAGCATTTT. Translation gives CASSSDSNQPQHF.

The rearrangement uses TRBV6-5 and TRBJ1-1; TRBD1 agrees at 8 bases. Germline V lookup: CDR1 MNHEY, CDR2 SVGAGI. The CDR3 totals 15 residues. V trimming: 2 bases; J trimming: 7 bases; junction bases outside the gene matches: 9. CDR3 protein: CASSYSEDRGDEAFF. The CDR3 coding sequence is TGTGCCAGCAGTTACAGTGAAGACAGGGGAGATGAAGCTTTCTTT.

This chain connects TRBV6-2 or TRBV6-3 to TRBJ2-3, with TRBD1 as a possible D gene (5 bases). CDR1 is MNHEY and CDR2 is SVGEGT in the germline V gene. Trimming stripped 5 bases from V and 1 base from J, with 16 bases between. The CDR3 runs to 16 residues. CDR3 DNA sequence: TGTGCCAGCAGTGGGGCCACTCTCTACGGCACAGATACGCAGTATTTT. Its protein is CASSGATLYGTDTQYF.

This clonotype has only a few counts. The chain couples TRBV20-1 to TRBJ1-2, with D possibly being TRBD1 (5 bases). The CDR3 is made up of 11 amino acids. Germline lookup yields CDR1 DFQATT and CDR2 SNEGSKA (reference sequence). V dropped 3 bases and J dropped 8 bases, with 10 bases sitting between them. CDR3 nucleotides: TGCAGTGCTAGCATATGGGACGGCTACACCTTC. It codes for CSASIWDGYTF.

The chain uses TRBV5-6 and TRBJ2-4; 9 positions match TRBD1. Germline lookup yields CDR1 SGHDT and CDR2 YYEEEE. Trimming removed 4 bases from V and 6 bases from J; junction bases left unmatched: 11. There are 16 residues in the CDR3. The CDR3 sequence is CASSGSGQGEGNIQYF. CDR3 DNA sequence: TGTGCCAGCAGCGGATCGGGACAGGGAGAGGGAAACATTCAGTACTTC.

This chain joins TRBV11-3 and TRBJ2-5; no clear D gene. CDR3 length: 16 residues. Trimming took off 2 bases at V and 0 bases at J, with 13 bases between the two ends. Germline CDR1 is SGHNT and CDR2 is YENEEA. The CDR3 DNA follows: TGTGCCAGCAGCTTAAGGCGGCTCCCCAACCAAGAGACCCAGTACTTC. Amino acid sequence: CASSLRRLPNQETQYF.

The chain uses TRBV7-9 and TRBJ1-5; 12 nucleotides agree with TRBD1. V lost 3 bases to trimming and J lost 3 bases; unmatched junction nucleotides: 6. Germline CDR1 reads SEHNR; CDR2 reads FQNEAQ (reference sequence). This CDR3 is 17 amino acids long. The chain's CDR3 is CASSFTGTGGYNQPQHF. The CDR3 coding sequence is TGTGCCAGCAGCTTTACCGGGACAGGGGGCTACAATCAGCCCCAGCATTTT.

The genes are TRBV6-1 and TRBJ1-1; 7 bases match TRBD1. V lost 4 bases and J lost 4; bases outside the gene matches: 9. Germline V gives CDR1 MNHNS, CDR2 SASEGT. This CDR3 region has 15 residues. The CDR3 is CASSARGQSATEAFF. The CDR3 DNA follows: TGTGCCAGCAGTGCTCGGGGACAGAGTGCCACTGAAGCTTTCTTT.

This clonotype came up a few times. The chain has TRBV10-3 and TRBJ2-3; the D gene is possibly TRBD1 (6 bases). Germline V gene lookup returns CDR1 ENHRY and CDR2 SYGVKD. V dropped 6 bases and J dropped 2 bases, with 18 bases sitting between them. The CDR3 length is 16 residues. Written as DNA, the CDR3 is TGTGCCATCAGGGAAGGACAGAGTAAGGACACAGATACGCAGTATTTT. It encodes CAIREGQSKDTDTQYF.

The chain is built from TRBV7-8 and TRBJ2-3; D is undetermined. Germline V gives CDR1 SGHVS, CDR2 FQNEAQ. V dropped 3 bases and J dropped 0 bases, with 7 bases sitting between them. This CDR3 has 14 amino acids. In nucleotides, the CDR3 is TGTGCCAGCAGCTTTTCGTTTAGCACAGATACGCAGTATTTT. Translated, it gives CASSFSFSTDTQYF.

This sequence joins TRBV7-8 and TRBJ1-5, with TRBD1 matching over 7 bases. Germline V lookup: CDR1 SGHVS, CDR2 FQNEAQ. The CDR3 spans 17 residues. Trimming took 1 base from V and 0 from J; bases not matched to a gene: 6. The CDR3, as DNA: TGTGCCAGCAGCTTAGACAGGGGCAGTTATAGCAATCAGCCCCAGCATTTT. Its translation is CASSLDRGSYSNQPQHF.

The V and J genes are TRBV7-9 and TRBJ1-2; the D gene is possibly TRBD1 (5 bases). There are 16 residues in the CDR3. V was pared by 1 base and J by 8 bases, with 20 bases between. Germline CDR1 SEHNR, CDR2 FQNEAQ (reference sequence). CDR3 residues: CASSLDPGIGLRGYTF. The CDR3 DNA is TGTGCCAGCAGCTTAGACCCAGGGATCGGGTTGCGAGGCTACACCTTC.

In DNA, the CDR3 is TGTGCCAGCAGTGAGAACTGGCTAGCGGGTTATTCTTACTACGAGCAGTACTTC. This codes for CASSENWLAGYSYYEQYF. This chain links TRBV2 with TRBJ2-7; 8 bases fit TRBD2. The CDR3 runs 18 residues. V lost 3 bases to trimming and J lost 3 bases; unmatched junction nucleotides: 16. The germline V gene has CDR1 SNHLY and CDR2 FYNNEI.

Worth noting for this clonotype: One junction end disagrees with the germline gene, perhaps due to a read error. J is TRBJ1-6 and V is TRBV5-3; D gene uncertain. TRBV5-3 is an ORF, with its function uncertain. The CDR3 contains 12 residues. As DNA, the CDR3 is TGTGCCAGCAGCTTGGAGGTTTCACCCCTCCACTTT. Translation: CASSLEVSPLHF.

This sequence joins TRBV30 and TRBJ2-3, with 7 bases that match TRBD1. V lost 0 bases, J lost 4 bases, and 4 bases stayed unmatched. Germline CDR1 is GTSNPN and CDR2 is SVGIG (reference sequence). The CDR3 runs to 14 residues. CDR3 DNA: TGTGCCTGGAGTGTCGACAGGGCGGCAGATACGCAGTATTTT. Protein product: CAWSVDRAADTQYF.

CDR3 bases: TGTGCCAGTAGTACGACAGGGGACACTGAAGCTTTCTTT. Translating it yields CASSTTGDTEAFF. The V and J genes are TRBV19 and TRBJ1-1; 8 nucleotides align to TRBD1. Trimming at V came to 4 bases and at J to 3 bases, leaving 1 base not matched to a gene. Germline CDR1 reads LNHDA; CDR2 reads SQIVND (reference sequence). The CDR3 covers 13 residues.